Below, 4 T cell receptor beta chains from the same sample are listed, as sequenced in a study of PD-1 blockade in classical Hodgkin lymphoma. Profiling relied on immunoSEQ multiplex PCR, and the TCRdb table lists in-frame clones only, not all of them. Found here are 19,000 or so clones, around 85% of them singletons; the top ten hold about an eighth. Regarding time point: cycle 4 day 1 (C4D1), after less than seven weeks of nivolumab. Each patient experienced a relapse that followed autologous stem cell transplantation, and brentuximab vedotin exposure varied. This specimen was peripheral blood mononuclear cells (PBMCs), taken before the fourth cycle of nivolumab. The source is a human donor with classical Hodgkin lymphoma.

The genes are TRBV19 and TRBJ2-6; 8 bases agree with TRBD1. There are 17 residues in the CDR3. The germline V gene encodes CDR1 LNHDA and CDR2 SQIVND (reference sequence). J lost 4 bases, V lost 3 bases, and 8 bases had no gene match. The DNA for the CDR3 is TGTGCCAGTAGTATTGCTGGACAGGGTACCGGGGCCAACGTCCTGACTTTC. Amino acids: CASSIAGQGTGANVLTF.

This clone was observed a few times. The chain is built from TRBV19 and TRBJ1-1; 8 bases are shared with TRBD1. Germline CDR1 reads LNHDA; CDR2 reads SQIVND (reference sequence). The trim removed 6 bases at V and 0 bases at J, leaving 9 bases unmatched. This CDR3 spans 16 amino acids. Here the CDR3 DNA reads TGTGCCAGTAGGAGACGGACAGGGCTTATGAACACTGAAGCTTTCTTT. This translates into CASRRRTGLMNTEAFF.

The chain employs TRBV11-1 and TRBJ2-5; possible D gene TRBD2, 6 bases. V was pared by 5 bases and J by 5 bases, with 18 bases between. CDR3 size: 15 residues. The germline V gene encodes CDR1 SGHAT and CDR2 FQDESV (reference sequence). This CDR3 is CASSTMGDLGETQYF. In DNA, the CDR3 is TGTGCCAGCAGCACCATGGGGGACTTGGGGGAGACCCAGTACTTC.

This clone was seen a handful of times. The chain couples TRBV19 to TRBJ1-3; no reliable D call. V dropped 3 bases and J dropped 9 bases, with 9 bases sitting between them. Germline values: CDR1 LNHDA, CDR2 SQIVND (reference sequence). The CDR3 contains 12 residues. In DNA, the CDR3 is TGTGCCAGTAGTATCCGGGGTACCACCATATATTTT. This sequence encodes CASSIRGTTIYF.